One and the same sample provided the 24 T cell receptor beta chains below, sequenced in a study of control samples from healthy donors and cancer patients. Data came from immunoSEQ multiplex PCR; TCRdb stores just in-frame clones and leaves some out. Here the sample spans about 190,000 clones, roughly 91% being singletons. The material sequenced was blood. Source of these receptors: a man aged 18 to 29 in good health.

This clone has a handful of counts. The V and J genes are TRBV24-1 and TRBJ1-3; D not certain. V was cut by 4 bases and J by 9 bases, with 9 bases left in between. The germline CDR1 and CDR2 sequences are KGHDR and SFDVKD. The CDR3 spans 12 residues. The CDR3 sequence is CATSEGLGTIYF. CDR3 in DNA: TGTGCCACCAGTGAAGGGCTGGGCACCATATATTTT.

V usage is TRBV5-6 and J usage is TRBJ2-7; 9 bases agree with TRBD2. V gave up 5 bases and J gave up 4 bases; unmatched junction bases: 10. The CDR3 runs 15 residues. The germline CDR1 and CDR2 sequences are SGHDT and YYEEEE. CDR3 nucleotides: TGTGCCAGCAGGGGGAGGCTAGCGGGGTTATACGAGCAGTACTTC. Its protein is CASRGRLAGLYEQYF.

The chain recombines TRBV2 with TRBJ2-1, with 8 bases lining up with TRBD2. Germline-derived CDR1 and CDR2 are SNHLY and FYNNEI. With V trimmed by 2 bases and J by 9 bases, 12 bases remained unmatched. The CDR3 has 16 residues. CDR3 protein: CASSERSGLASPEQFF. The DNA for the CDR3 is TGTGCCAGCAGTGAAAGGTCAGGACTAGCCTCCCCTGAGCAGTTCTTC.

In nucleotides, the CDR3 is TGTGCCAGCAGTCGGAGGAACACTGAAGCTTTCTTT. This encodes CASSRRNTEAFF. The V call is TRBV6-5, the J call TRBJ1-1; D gene uncertain. Between the trimmed V and J ends, which lost 5 bases and 1 base, there was a span of 5 bases. CDR3 length: 12 amino acids. CDR1 is MNHEY and CDR2 is SVGAGI in the germline V gene.

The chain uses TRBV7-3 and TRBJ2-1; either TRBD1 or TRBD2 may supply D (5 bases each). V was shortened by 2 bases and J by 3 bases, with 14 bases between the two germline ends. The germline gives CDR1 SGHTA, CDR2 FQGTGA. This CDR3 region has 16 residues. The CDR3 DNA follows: TGTGCCAGCAGCTTAGAGGACCGGGGCCACTACAATGAGCAGTTCTTC. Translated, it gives CASSLEDRGHYNEQFF.

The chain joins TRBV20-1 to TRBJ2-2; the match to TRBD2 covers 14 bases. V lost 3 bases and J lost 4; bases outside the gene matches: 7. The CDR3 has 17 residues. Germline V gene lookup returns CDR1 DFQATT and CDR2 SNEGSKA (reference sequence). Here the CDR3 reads CSASGTGTSGGTGELFF. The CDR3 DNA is TGCAGTGCTAGTGGGACCGGGACTAGCGGGGGCACCGGGGAGCTGTTTTTT.

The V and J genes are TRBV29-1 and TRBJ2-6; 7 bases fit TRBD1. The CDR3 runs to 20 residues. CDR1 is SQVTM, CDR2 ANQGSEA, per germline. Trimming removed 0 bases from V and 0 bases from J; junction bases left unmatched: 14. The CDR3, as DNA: TGCAGCGTTGAAGAATGGAACCAGGGGGTATCCCGCTCTGGGGCCAACGTCCTGACTTTC. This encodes CSVEEWNQGVSRSGANVLTF.

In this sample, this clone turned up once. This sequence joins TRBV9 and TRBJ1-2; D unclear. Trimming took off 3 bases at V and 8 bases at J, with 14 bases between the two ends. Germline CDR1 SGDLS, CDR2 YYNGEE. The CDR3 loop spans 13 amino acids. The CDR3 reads CASSAGLQQGYTF. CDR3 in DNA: TGTGCCAGCAGCGCGGGCCTACAACAAGGCTACACCTTC.

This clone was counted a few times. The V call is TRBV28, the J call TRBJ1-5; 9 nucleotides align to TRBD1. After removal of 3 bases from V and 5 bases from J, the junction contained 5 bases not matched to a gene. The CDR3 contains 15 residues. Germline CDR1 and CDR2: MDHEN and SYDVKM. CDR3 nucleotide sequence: TGTGCCAGCAGTTTGTCCGGGACAGGGTATCAGCCCCAGCATTTT. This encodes CASSLSGTGYQPQHF.

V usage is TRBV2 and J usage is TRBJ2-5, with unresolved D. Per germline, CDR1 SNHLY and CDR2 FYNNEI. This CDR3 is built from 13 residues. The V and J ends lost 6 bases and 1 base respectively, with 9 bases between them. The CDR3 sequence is CASRLTRQETQYF. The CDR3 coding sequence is TGTGCCAGCAGACTCACCCGCCAAGAGACCCAGTACTTC.

CDR3 DNA sequence: TGTGCCACCAGCAGAGGGGACAGGTCTAACTATGGCTACACCTTC. Translation gives CATSRGDRSNYGYTF. The chain joins TRBV15 to TRBJ1-2; 8 nucleotides agree with TRBD1. CDR1 is LNHNV, CDR2 YYDKDF, per germline (reference sequence). The CDR3 extends over 15 amino acids. J was trimmed by 0 bases and V by 1 base; bases with no gene match: 1.

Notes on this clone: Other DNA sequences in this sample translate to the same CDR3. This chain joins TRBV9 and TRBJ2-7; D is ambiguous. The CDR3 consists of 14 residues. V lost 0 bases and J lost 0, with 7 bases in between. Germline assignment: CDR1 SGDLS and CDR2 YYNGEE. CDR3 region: CASSVGGSSYEQYF. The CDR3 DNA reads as TGTGCCAGCAGCGTAGGTGGCAGCTCCTACGAGCAGTACTTC.

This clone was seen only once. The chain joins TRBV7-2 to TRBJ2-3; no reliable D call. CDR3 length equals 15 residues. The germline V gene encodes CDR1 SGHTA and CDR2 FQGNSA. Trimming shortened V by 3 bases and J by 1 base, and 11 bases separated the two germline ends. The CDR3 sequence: CASSFDRGGTDTQYF. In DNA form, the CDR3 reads TGTGCCAGCAGCTTTGATCGCGGCGGCACAGATACGCAGTATTTT.

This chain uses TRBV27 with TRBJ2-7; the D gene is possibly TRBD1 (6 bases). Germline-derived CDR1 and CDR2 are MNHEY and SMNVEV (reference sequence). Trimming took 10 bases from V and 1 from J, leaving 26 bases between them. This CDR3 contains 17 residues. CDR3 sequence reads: CATFPRDTPLVSYEQYF. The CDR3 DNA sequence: TGTGCCACCTTCCCCCGGGACACCCCTTTGGTTTCCTACGAGCAGTACTTC.

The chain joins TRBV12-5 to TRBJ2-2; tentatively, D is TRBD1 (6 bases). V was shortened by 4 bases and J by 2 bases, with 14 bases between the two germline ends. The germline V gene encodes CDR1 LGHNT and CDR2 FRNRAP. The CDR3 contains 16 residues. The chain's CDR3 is CASGSPRDINTGELFF. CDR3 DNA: TGTGCTAGTGGTTCCCCCCGGGACATCAACACCGGGGAGCTGTTTTTT.

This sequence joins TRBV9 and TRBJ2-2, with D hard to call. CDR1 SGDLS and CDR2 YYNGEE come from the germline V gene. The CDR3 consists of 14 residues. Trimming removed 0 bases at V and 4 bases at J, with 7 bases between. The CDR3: CASSVATTTGELFF. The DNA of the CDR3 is TGTGCCAGCAGCGTAGCTACGACCACCGGGGAGCTGTTTTTT.

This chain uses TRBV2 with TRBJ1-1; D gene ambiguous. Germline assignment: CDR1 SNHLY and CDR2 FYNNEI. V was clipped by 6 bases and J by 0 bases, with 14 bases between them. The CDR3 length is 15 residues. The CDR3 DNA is TGTGCCAGCAGAGCCGGACGGTGGATGAACACTGAAGCTTTCTTT. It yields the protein CASRAGRWMNTEAFF.

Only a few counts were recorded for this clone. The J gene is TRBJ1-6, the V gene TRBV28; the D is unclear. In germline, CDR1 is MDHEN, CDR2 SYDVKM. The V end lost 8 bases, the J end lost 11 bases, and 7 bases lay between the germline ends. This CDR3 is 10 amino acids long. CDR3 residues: CASGRAPLHF. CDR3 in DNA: TGTGCCAGCGGGCGTGCACCCCTCCACTTT.

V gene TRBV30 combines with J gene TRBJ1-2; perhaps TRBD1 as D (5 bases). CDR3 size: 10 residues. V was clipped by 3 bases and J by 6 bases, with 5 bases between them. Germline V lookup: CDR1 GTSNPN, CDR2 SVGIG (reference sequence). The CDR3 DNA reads TGTGCCTGGAGAGGGGATGGCTACACCTTC. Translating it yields CAWRGDGYTF.

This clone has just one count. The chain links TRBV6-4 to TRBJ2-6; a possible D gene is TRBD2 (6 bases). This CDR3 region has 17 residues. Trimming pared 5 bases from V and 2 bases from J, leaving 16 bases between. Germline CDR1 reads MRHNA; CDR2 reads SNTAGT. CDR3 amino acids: CASSPLGGWAGANVLTF. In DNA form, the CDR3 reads TGTGCCAGCAGTCCTTTGGGAGGTTGGGCTGGGGCCAACGTCCTGACTTTC.

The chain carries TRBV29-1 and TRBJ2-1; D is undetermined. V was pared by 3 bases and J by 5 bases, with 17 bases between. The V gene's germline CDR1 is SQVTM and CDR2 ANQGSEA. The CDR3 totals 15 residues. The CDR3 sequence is CSVEAGGLKHNEQFF. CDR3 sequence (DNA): TGCAGCGTTGAGGCTGGTGGTCTCAAGCACAATGAGCAGTTCTTC.

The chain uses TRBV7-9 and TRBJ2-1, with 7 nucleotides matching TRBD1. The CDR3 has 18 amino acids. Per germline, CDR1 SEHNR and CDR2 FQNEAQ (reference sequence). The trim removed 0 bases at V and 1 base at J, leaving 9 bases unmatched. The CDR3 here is CASSLAAGTVGSYNEQFF. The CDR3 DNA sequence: TGTGCCAGCAGCTTAGCAGCCGGGACAGTAGGTTCCTACAATGAGCAGTTCTTC.

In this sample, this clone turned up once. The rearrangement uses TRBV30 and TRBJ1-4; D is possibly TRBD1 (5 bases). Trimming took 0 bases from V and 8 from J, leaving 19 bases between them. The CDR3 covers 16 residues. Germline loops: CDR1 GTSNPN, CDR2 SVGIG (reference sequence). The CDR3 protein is CAWSVARGVEIEKLFF. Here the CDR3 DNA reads TGTGCCTGGAGTGTGGCCCGGGGGGTGGAGATCGAAAAACTGTTTTTT.

The CDR3 reads CATTNTGRRVTGELFF. In DNA form, the CDR3 reads TGTGCCACTACCAACACAGGACGGCGTGTCACCGGGGAGCTGTTTTTT. The chain is built from TRBV19 and TRBJ2-2, with D perhaps TRBD1 (5 bases). This CDR3 is built from 16 residues. V gave up 10 bases and J gave up 4 bases, with 22 bases separating them. Germline V gene sequence: CDR1 LNHDA, CDR2 SQIVND (reference sequence).